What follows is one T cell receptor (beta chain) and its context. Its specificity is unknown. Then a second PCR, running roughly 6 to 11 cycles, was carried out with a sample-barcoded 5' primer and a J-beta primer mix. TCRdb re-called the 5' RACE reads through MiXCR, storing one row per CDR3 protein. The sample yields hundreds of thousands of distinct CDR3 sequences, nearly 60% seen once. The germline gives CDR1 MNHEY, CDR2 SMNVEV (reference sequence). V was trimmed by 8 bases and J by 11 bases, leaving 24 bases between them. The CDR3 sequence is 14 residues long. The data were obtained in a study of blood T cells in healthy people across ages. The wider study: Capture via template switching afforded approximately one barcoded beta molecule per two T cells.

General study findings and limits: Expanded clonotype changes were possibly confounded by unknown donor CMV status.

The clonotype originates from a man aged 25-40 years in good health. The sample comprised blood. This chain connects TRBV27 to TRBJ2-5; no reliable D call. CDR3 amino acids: CASGPTWTIHEQYF. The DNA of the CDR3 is TGTGCCAGCGGCCCTACCTGGACGATCCATGAGCAGTACTTC.